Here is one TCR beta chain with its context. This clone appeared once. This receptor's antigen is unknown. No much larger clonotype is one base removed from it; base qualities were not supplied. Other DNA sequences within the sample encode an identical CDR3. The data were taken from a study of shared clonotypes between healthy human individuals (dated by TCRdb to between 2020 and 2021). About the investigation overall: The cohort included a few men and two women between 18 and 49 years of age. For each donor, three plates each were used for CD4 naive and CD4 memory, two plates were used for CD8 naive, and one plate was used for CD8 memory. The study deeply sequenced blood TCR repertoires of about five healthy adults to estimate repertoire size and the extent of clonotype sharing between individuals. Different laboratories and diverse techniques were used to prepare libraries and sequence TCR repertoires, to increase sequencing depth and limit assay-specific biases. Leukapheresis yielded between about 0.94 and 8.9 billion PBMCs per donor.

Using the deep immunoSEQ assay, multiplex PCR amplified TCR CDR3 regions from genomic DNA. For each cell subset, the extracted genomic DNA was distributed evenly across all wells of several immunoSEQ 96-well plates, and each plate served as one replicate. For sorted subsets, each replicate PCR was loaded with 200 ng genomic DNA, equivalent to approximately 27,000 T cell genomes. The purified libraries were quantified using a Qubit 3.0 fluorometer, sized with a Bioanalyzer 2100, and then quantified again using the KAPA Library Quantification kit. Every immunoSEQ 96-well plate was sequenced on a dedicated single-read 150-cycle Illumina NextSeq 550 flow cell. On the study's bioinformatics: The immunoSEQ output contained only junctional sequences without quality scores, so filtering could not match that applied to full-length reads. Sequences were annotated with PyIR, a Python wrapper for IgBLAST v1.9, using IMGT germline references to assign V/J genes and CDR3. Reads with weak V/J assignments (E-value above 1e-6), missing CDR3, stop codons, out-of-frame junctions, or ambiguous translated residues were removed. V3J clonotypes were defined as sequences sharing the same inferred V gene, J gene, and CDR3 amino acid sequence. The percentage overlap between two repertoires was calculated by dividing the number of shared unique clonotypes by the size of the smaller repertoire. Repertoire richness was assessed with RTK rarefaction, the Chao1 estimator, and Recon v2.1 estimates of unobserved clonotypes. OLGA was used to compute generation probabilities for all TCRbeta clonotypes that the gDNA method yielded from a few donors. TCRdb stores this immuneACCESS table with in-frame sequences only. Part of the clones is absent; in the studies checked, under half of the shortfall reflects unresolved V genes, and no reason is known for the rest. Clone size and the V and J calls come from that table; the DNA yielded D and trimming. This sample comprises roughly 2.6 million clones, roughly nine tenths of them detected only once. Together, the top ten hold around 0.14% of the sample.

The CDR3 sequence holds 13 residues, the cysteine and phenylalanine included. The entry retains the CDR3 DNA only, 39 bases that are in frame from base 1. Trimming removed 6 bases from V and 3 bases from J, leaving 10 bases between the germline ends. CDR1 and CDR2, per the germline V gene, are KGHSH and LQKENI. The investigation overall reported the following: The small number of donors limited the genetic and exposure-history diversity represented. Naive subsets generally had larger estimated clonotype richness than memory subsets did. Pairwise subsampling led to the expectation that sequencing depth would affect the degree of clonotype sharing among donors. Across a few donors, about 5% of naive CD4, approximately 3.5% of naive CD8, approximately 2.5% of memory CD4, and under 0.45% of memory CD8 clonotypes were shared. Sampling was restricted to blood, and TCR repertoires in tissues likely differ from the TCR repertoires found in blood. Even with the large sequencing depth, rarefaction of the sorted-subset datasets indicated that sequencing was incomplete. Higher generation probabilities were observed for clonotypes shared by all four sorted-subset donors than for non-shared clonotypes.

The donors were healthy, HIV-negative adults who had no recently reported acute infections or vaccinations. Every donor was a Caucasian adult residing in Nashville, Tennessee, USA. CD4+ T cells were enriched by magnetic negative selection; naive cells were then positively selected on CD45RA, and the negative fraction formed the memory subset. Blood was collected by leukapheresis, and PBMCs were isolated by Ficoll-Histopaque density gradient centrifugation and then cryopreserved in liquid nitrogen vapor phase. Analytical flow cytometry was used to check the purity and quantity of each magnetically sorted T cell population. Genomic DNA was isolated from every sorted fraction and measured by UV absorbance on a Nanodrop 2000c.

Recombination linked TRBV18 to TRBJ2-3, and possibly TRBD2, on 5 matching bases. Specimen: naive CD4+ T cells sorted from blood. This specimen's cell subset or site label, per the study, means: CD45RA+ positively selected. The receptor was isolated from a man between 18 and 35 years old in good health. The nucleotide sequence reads TGTGCCAGCTCCCCAGGCGGGACAGATACGCAGTATTTT. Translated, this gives CASSPGGTDTQYF. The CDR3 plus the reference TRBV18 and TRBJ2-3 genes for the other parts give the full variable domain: NAGVMQNPRHLVRRRGQEARLRCSPMKGHSHVYWYRQLPEEGLKFMVYLQKENIIDESGMPKERFSAEFPKEGPSILRIQQVVRGDSAAYFCASSPGGTDTQYFGPGTRLTVL.